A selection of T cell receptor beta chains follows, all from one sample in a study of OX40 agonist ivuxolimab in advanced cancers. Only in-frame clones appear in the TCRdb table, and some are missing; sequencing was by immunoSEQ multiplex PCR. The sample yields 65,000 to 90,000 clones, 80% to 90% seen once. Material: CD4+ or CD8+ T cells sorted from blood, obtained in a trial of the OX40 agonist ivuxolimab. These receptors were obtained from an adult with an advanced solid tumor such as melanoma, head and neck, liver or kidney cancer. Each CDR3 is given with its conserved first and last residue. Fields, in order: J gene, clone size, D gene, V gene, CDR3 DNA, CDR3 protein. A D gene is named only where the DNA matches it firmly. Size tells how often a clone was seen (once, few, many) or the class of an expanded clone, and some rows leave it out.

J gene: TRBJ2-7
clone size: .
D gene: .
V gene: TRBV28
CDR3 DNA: TGTGCCAGCATCTTAGGAGGTCGCTCCTACGAGCAGTACTTC
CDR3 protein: CASILGGRSYEQYF

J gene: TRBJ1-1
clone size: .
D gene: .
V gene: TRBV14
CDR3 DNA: TGTGCCAGCAGCCCGATCTACAGGAGGAACACTGAAGCTTTCTTT
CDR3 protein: CASSPIYRRNTEAFF

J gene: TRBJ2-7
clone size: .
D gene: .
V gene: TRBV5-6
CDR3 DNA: TGTGCCAGCAGCTTGTACGGGGGGCGAGGGCAGTACTTC
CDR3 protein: CASSLYGGRGQYF

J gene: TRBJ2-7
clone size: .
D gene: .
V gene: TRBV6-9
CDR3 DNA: TGTGCCAGCAGTTATAGCCTCTTACAGCCCTACGAGCAGTACTTC
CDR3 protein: CASSYSLLQPYEQYF

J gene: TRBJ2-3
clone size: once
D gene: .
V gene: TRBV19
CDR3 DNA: TGTGCCAGTAATTCCGGGACTAGCACAGATACGCAGTATTTT
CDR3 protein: CASNSGTSTDTQYF

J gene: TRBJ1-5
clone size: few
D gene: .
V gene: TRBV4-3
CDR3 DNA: TGCGCCAGCAGCCAAGATCTAATCGCAAACAATCAGCCCCAGCATTTT
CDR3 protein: CASSQDLIANNQPQHF

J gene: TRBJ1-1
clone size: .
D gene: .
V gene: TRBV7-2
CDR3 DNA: TGTGCCAGCAGCGAGGGAGGGTACACTGAAGCTTTCTTT
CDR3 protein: CASSEGGYTEAFF

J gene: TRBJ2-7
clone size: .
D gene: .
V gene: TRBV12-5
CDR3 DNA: .
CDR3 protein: CASGLVMGTGGYEQYF

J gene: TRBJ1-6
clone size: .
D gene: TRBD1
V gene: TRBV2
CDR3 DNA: TGTGCCGGGGGGAGAGACAGGGATAATTCACCCCTCCACTTT
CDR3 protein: CAGGRDRDNSPLHF

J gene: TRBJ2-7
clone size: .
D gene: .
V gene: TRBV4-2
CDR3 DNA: TGTGCCAGCAGCCAACCGGGCCCCACCTACGAGCAGTACTTC
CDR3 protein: CASSQPGPTYEQYF

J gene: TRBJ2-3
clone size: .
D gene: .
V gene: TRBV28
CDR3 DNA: TGTGCCAGCTGGGCAGGGGATAAAACTAGCACAGATACGCAGTATTTT
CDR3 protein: CASWAGDKTSTDTQYF

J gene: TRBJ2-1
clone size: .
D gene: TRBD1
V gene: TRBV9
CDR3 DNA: TGTGCCAGCAGCCTCCGTAGGGGACAGCTAATCAATGAGCAGTTCTTC
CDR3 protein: CASSLRRGQLINEQFF

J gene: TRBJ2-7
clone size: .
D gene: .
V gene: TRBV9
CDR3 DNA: TGTGCCAGCAGCGTGTCGTCTAGCTCCCACGAGCAGTACTTC
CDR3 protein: CASSVSSSSHEQYF

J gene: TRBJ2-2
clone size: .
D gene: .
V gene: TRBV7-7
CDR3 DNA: TGTGCCAGCAGCTTTTCCCACAACACCGGGGAGCTGTTTTTT
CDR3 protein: CASSFSHNTGELFF

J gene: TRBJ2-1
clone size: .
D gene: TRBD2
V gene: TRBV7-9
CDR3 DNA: TGTGCCAGCAGCTTAGGGGGGGGTACCTACAATGAGCAGTTCTTC
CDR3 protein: CASSLGGGTYNEQFF

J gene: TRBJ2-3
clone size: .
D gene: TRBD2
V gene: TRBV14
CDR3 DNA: TGTGCCAGCAGCCAACAACTAGCGGGGGTAGGCGCAGATACGCAGTATTTT
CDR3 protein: CASSQQLAGVGADTQYF

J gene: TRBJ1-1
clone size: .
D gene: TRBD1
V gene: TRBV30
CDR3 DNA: TGTGCCTGGAGTATCGGGACAGGGGTAACTTTCTTT
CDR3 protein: CAWSIGTGVTFF

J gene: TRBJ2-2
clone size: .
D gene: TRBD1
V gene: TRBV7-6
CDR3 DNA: TGTGCCAGCAGTCTACAGGGGACCTCATTCAACACCGGGGAGCTGTTTTTT
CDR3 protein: CASSLQGTSFNTGELFF

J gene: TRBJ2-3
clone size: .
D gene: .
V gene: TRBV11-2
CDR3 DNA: TGTGCCAGCAGCCCCCTAGGCGGGAGCACAGATACGCAGTATTTT
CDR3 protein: CASSPLGGSTDTQYF

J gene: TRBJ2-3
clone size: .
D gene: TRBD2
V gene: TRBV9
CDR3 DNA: TGTGCCAGCAGCGTAGTGGGACTAGCGTACGATACGCAGTATTTT
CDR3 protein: CASSVVGLAYDTQYF

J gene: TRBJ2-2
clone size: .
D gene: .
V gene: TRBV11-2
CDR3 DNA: TGTGCCAGCAGCTTAGTAGGGGCTCCCGGGGAGCTGTTTTTT
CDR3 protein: CASSLVGAPGELFF

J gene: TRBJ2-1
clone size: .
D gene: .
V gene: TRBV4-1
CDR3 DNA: TGCGCCAGCAGCCAAGATTCGTCGGGAGACCTATACAATGAGCAGTTCTTC
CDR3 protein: CASSQDSSGDLYNEQFF